The 23 T cell receptor beta chains below were found in one sample sequenced in a study of shared clonotypes between healthy human individuals. TCRdb's table, derived via immunoSEQ multiplex PCR, lists solely in-frame clones and lacks some. The data contain some 2.4 million clones, over 85% of them singletons. The sequencing sample was made of naive CD4+ T cells from PBMCs. Specified subset: CD45RA+ positively selected. These receptors came from a man aged 18 to 30 in good health. Some clones in this sample may be carry-over from other donors' samples.

The J gene is TRBJ1-1, the V gene TRBV30, with D possibly TRBD1 on 5 matching bases. Trimming pared 1 base from V and 5 bases from J, leaving 8 bases between. Germline V lookup: CDR1 GTSNPN, CDR2 SVGIG (reference sequence). This CDR3 contains 12 residues. CDR3 residues: CAWSAGRTEAFF. The CDR3, as DNA: TGTGCCTGGAGTGCAGGGAGAACTGAAGCTTTCTTT.

This chain uses TRBV18 with TRBJ2-2; the D gene could be TRBD1 or TRBD2 (5 bases each). The CDR3 runs to 15 residues. Germline CDR1 is KGHSH and CDR2 is LQKENI. Trimming left V 2 bases short and J 6 bases short, with 13 bases between. The CDR3 spells CASSPDQGESGELFF. The DNA for the CDR3 is TGTGCCAGCTCACCAGACCAGGGAGAGTCCGGGGAGCTGTTTTTT.

The V call is TRBV19, the J call TRBJ2-5; TRBD1 might be the D (5 bases). Germline values: CDR1 LNHDA, CDR2 SQIVND (reference sequence). V lost 3 bases, J lost 7 bases, and 18 bases lay in between. The CDR3 loop spans 15 amino acids. This CDR3 is CASSMFHQGLRTQYF. CDR3 nucleotides: TGTGCCAGTAGTATGTTCCATCAGGGTCTAAGGACCCAGTACTTC.

The chain is built from TRBV7-2 and TRBJ2-6; D is uncertain. From germline, CDR1 is SGHTA and CDR2 FQGNSA. V lost 3 bases and J lost 3, with 9 bases in between. The CDR3 is 15 amino acids. DNA of the CDR3: TGTGCCAGCAGCTTTTGGGTCAGTGGGGCCAACGTCCTGACTTTC. As protein: CASSFWVSGANVLTF.

The gene calls are TRBV7-8 and TRBJ2-6; 7 bases match TRBD1. Germline loops: CDR1 SGHVS, CDR2 FQNEAQ. Trimming removed 6 bases from V and 4 bases from J; junction bases left unmatched: 6. CDR3 length: 15 residues. The CDR3 DNA reads TGTGCCAGCAGGCAACAGGGGAGCGGGGCCAACGTCCTGACTTTC. Translation: CASRQQGSGANVLTF.

The chain is built from TRBV27 and TRBJ1-2, with 7 bases that match TRBD1. The V segment lost 6 bases and the J segment 4 bases; nucleotides outside the gene matches: 14. Per the germline V gene, CDR1 is MNHEY and CDR2 is SMNVEV (reference sequence). This CDR3 is built from 16 residues. The DNA for the CDR3 is TGTGCCAGCAGCGCAGCAGGGACAGTGATATCCTATGGCTACACCTTC. It is translated as CASSAAGTVISYGYTF.

This chain joins TRBV18 and TRBJ2-7; 9 bases map to TRBD2. The CDR3 extends over 16 amino acids. Germline lookup yields CDR1 KGHSH and CDR2 LQKENI. Germline trimming cut 0 bases from V and 0 bases from J; bases unmatched to any gene: 3. The CDR3 DNA is TGTGCCAGCTCACCACCTAGCGGGAGAATCTCCTACGAGCAGTACTTC. It yields the protein CASSPPSGRISYEQYF.

This clone is a singleton in its sample. The J gene is TRBJ2-3, the V gene TRBV5-4; no clear D. V was pared by 4 bases and J by 7 bases, with 16 bases between. Germline CDR1 SGHNT, CDR2 YYREEE (reference sequence). CDR3 length equals 14 residues. In DNA, the CDR3 is TGTGCCAGCAGCCCCGATGCCGTGTTGAATACGCAGTATTTT. Translated: CASSPDAVLNTQYF.

In its sample, this clone was seen a few times. This chain links TRBV2 with TRBJ1-5; D unclear. The ends were cut back, 5 bases at V and 6 bases at J, with 8 bases in the middle. The CDR3 runs to 12 residues. Looked up from germline, CDR1 is SNHLY and CDR2 is FYNNEI. The CDR3 nucleotides read TGTGCCAGCAGTCCGGAAGGTCAGCCCCAGCATTTT. Translating it yields CASSPEGQPQHF.

The rearrangement joins TRBV18 to TRBJ1-1; 7 positions match TRBD1. The CDR3 sequence is 16 residues long. J lost 1 base, V lost 2 bases, and 7 bases had no gene match. Germline loops: CDR1 KGHSH, CDR2 LQKENI. The CDR3 DNA follows: TGTGCCAGCTCACCAGTAAGGACAGGAGCGAACACTGAAGCTTTCTTT. Protein: CASSPVRTGANTEAFF.

About this clone: Other DNA sequences in the sample encode the same CDR3. The chain has TRBV18 and TRBJ1-4; D is perhaps TRBD1 (6 bases). With 3 bases removed from V and 7 bases from J, the gap between germline ends came to 15 bases. The germline V gene encodes CDR1 KGHSH and CDR2 LQKENI. This CDR3 contains 15 residues. The CDR3 DNA follows: TGTGCCAGCTCACCGTCGGGGGCGCGTGGTGAAAAACTGTTTTTT. This translates into CASSPSGARGEKLFF.

This chain joins TRBV28 and TRBJ2-5; D is unclear. Looked up from germline, CDR1 is MDHEN and CDR2 is SYDVKM. Trimming cost V 7 bases and J 5 bases, with 11 bases left between them. The CDR3 is 12 residues long. The CDR3 nucleotides are TGTGCCAGCACCACTATGGGGGAGACCCAGTACTTC. Translation gives CASTTMGETQYF.

This sequence joins TRBV29-1 and TRBJ1-1; D is undetermined. The CDR3 has 13 amino acids. Trimming pared 3 bases from V and 11 bases from J, leaving 19 bases between. Germline V gene lookup returns CDR1 SQVTM and CDR2 ANQGSEA. CDR3 DNA sequence: TGCAGCGTTGATGTGACGTCCCCCGGTAAGGCTTTCTTT. Its protein product is CSVDVTSPGKAFF. Looking up the rest from reference TRBV29-1 and TRBJ1-1 gives the full variable domain: SAVISQKPSRDICQRGTSLTIQCQVDSQVTMMFWYRQQPGQSLTLIATANQGSEATYESGFVIDKFPISRPNLTFSTLTVSNMSPEDSSIYLCSVDVTSPGKAFFGQGTRLTVV.

The chain couples TRBV28 to TRBJ2-7, with D perhaps being TRBD1 or TRBD2 (5 bases each). Germline V gives CDR1 MDHEN, CDR2 SYDVKM. This CDR3 comprises 12 residues. V lost 8 bases and J 2 bases, leaving 10 bases between the germline ends. The CDR3, as DNA: TGTGCCAGCGGGGGTTCCACCTACGAGCAGTACTTC. This encodes CASGGSTYEQYF. The whole variable domain, remainder taken from reference TRBV28 and TRBJ2-7, is DVKVTQSSRYLVKRTGEKVFLECVQDMDHENMFWYRQDPGLGLRLIYFSYDVKMKEKGDIPEGYSVSREKKERFSLILESASTNQTSMYLCASGGSTYEQYFGPGTRLTVT.

This chain uses TRBV18 with TRBJ2-7; 10 bases are shared with TRBD2. The J segment lost 2 bases and the V segment lost 0 bases, leaving 7 bases of the junction unmatched. CDR3 length: 17 residues. Germline loops: CDR1 KGHSH, CDR2 LQKENI. CDR3 nucleotides: TGTGCCAGCTCACCACCTGGGCCCCTAGCGGGGGCCTACGAGCAGTACTTC. This encodes CASSPPGPLAGAYEQYF.

This clone was counted a single time. The CDR3, as DNA: TGTGCCAGCAGTTTATTTAGGTCGTCAGATACGCAGTATTTT. Translated, it gives CASSLFRSSDTQYF. This sequence joins TRBV27 and TRBJ2-3; no clear D. V was pared by 1 base and J by 4 bases, with 9 bases between. CDR3 length: 14 amino acids. Germline V gene sequence: CDR1 MNHEY, CDR2 SMNVEV (reference sequence).

The chain couples TRBV28 to TRBJ2-1; perhaps TRBD2 as D (6 bases). Between the trimmed V and J ends, which lost 3 bases and 6 bases, there was a span of 24 bases. The length of the CDR3 is 18 residues. Per the germline V gene, CDR1 is MDHEN and CDR2 is SYDVKM. The CDR3 region has the DNA TGTGCCAGCAGTTTCAGTGTCGGTCGGGGAGGAGTTTCCAATGAGCAGTTCTTC. Amino acid sequence: CASSFSVGRGGVSNEQFF.

This clone came up a few times. This chain connects TRBV15 to TRBJ1-1; no reliable D call. This CDR3 contains 15 residues. V lost 0 bases, J lost 4 bases, and 12 bases lay in between. Germline V CDR1 and CDR2: LNHNV, YYDKDF (reference sequence). For the CDR3, the DNA is TGTGCCACCAGCAGAGATCTAGCGAGTTCCACTGAAGCTTTCTTT. Its protein product is CATSRDLASSTEAFF.

V usage is TRBV6-5 and J usage is TRBJ2-3, with D uncertain. The ends were cut back, 7 bases at V and 4 bases at J, with 15 bases in the middle. The CDR3 contains 14 residues. CDR1 is MNHEY and CDR2 is SVGAGI in the germline V gene. The CDR3 sequence: CASKVMVGADTQYF. The CDR3 DNA sequence: TGTGCCAGCAAAGTGATGGTTGGTGCAGATACGCAGTATTTT.

The chain couples TRBV4-1 to TRBJ1-2; 9 nucleotides line up with TRBD1. CDR3 length: 17 residues. Germline V CDR1 and CDR2: MGHRA, YSYEKL. Trimming at V came to 1 base and at J to 10 bases, leaving 16 bases not matched to a gene. Written as DNA, the CDR3 is TGCGCCAGCAGCCAAGCCCCACTTCGCGGGGACAGGGATACCTACACCTTC. Its protein product is CASSQAPLRGDRDTYTF.

CDR3 sequence reads: CASSFHSNNQPQHF. The CDR3 bases are TGTGCCAGCAGTTTCCACAGCAACAATCAGCCCCAGCATTTT. The V gene is TRBV28, the J gene TRBJ1-5, with unresolved D. The V end was cut by 3 bases, the J end by 3 bases, with 9 bases between. The CDR3 is 14 residues long. Germline V gene sequence: CDR1 MDHEN, CDR2 SYDVKM.

The chain uses TRBV28 and TRBJ1-2; D is uncertain. CDR3 length: 16 residues. Germline V lookup: CDR1 MDHEN, CDR2 SYDVKM. Trimming cost V 5 bases and J 3 bases, with 19 bases left between them. The CDR3 protein is CASSGFGGVFDYGYTF. The CDR3 DNA is TGTGCCAGCAGTGGCTTTGGTGGGGTATTTGACTATGGCTACACCTTC.

The gene calls are TRBV7-3 and TRBJ2-3; TRBD2 matches at 10 bases. The CDR3 sequence is 16 residues long. The junction had 5 bases not matched to a gene; V was cut back by 4 bases and J by 1 base. Germline loops: CDR1 SGHTA, CDR2 FQGTGA. Here the CDR3 DNA reads TGTGCCAGCAGCTACGGACTAGCGGCCGGCACAGATACGCAGTATTTT. Amino acids: CASSYGLAAGTDTQYF.